These 30 T cell receptor beta chains came from one sample sequenced in a study of T cell repertoires in cytomegalovirus infection. TCRdb processed the reads anew with MiXCR; each CDR3 protein has one entry. The profile covers roughly 730,000 distinct CDR3 sequences, with roughly 33% appearing a single time and roughly 18% taken by the ten largest. These receptors' antigens are unknown. The specimen was cultured PBMCs, collected from culture after CMV antigen stimulation. These receptors originate from a human donor in good health (CMV status not recorded). Some clones in this sample may be carry-over from other donors' samples.

The table lists this clonotype with a few counts. This sequence joins TRBV7-2 and TRBJ1-1; 7 bases align to TRBD1. CDR3 length equals 13 residues. V was clipped by 2 bases and J by 7 bases; unmatched bases: 4. Germline values: CDR1 SGHTA, CDR2 FQGNSA. The CDR3 DNA reads TGTGCCAGCAGCTTAAGGGGGCCTCTTGAAGCTTTCTTT. Translating it yields CASSLRGPLEAFF.

The rearrangement uses TRBV4-3 and TRBJ2-1; tentative D call: TRBD2 (6 bases). The germline V gene encodes CDR1 LGHNA and CDR2 YSLEER. The V gene lost 0 bases and the J gene lost 2 bases, with 14 bases spanning the gap. The CDR3 runs to 17 residues. The CDR3 DNA sequence: TGCGCCAGCAGCCAAGAGTTACTGGAGGGCCCCTACAATGAGCAGTTCTTC. It codes for CASSQELLEGPYNEQFF.

This clonotype was seen a handful of times. This chain links TRBV6-1 with TRBJ2-3; 10 bases are shared with TRBD2. This CDR3 has 14 amino acids. From germline, CDR1 is MNHNS and CDR2 SASEGT. Trimming at V came to 7 bases and at J to 3 bases, leaving 4 bases not matched to a gene. CDR3 bases: TGTGCCAGCACCCTACTAGCGGGAACAGATACGCAGTATTTT. It specifies CASTLLAGTDTQYF.

The chain employs TRBV28 and TRBJ2-5; TRBD1 aligns across 11 bases. The CDR3 runs to 14 residues. V trimming: 5 bases; J trimming: 5 bases; junction bases outside the gene matches: 4. Germline V CDR1 and CDR2: MDHEN, SYDVKM. The CDR3 DNA sequence: TGTGCCAGCAGTCGCTGGGACAGGGGGGAGACCCAGTACTTC. Protein product: CASSRWDRGETQYF.

This clonotype was seen more than once but under ten times. The V call is TRBV12-3 or TRBV12-4, the J call TRBJ2-6; TRBD2 aligns across 12 bases. The CDR3 contains 19 residues. V trimming: 4 bases; J trimming: 2 bases; junction bases outside the gene matches: 9. The CDR3 bases are TGTGCCAGCAGTTCGATCGGGACTAGCGGGCTACCTGGGGCCAACGTCCTGACTTTC. The encoded protein is CASSSIGTSGLPGANVLTF.

There are many counts of this clonotype. This rearrangement joins TRBV7-2 to TRBJ2-5, with a tentative D call TRBD1 (6 bases). The CDR3 runs to 15 residues. Germline V gives CDR1 SGHTA, CDR2 FQGNSA. V was clipped by 1 base and J by 5 bases, with 14 bases between them. Here the CDR3 DNA reads TGTGCCAGCAGCTTAGACGAGATCAGGGGTGAGACCCAGTACTTC. Residues: CASSLDEIRGETQYF.

This clonotype has at least ten counts. The chain joins TRBV7-2 to TRBJ2-1, with 10 bases fitting TRBD2. Germline values: CDR1 SGHTA, CDR2 FQGNSA. V was clipped by 3 bases and J by 2 bases; unmatched bases: 1. The CDR3 totals 15 residues. The CDR3 reads CASSFTSGTYNEQFF. As DNA, the CDR3 is TGTGCCAGCAGCTTTACTAGCGGGACCTACAATGAGCAGTTCTTC.

V usage is TRBV7-2 and J usage is TRBJ2-1; 7 nucleotides align to TRBD2. The length of the CDR3 is 15 residues. Germline V gives CDR1 SGHTA, CDR2 FQGNSA. V lost 6 bases to trimming and J lost 8 bases; unmatched junction nucleotides: 13. Here the CDR3 DNA reads TGTGCCAGCAGTTATATAGCGGGTATGGGGGATGAGCAGTTCTTC. Translation: CASSYIAGMGDEQFF.

This clonotype has a handful of counts. V usage is TRBV7-6 and J usage is TRBJ2-2; 11 nucleotides agree with TRBD2. Per the germline V gene, CDR1 is SGHVS and CDR2 is FNYEAQ. The CDR3 has 18 residues. The ends lost 5 bases at V and 0 bases at J; junction bases unmatched: 8. This CDR3 reads CASSPTSGTASNTGELFF. DNA of the CDR3: TGTGCCAGCAGCCCGACTAGCGGGACAGCCTCGAACACCGGGGAGCTGTTTTTT.

This chain connects TRBV7-2 to TRBJ1-5, with 7 bases fitting TRBD1. The CDR3 is made up of 17 amino acids. Germline lookup yields CDR1 SGHTA and CDR2 FQGNSA. V was clipped by 5 bases and J by 4 bases; unmatched bases: 14. CDR3 bases: TGTGCCAGCAGCCCATTAGGGGGGACAGACTTTAATCAGCCCCAGCATTTT. Translated, it gives CASSPLGGTDFNQPQHF.

This clonotype appeared many times. This chain uses TRBV7-2 with TRBJ2-5; 13 positions agree with TRBD2. CDR1 SGHTA and CDR2 FQGNSA come from the germline V gene. V lost 5 bases, J lost 2 bases, and 5 bases stayed unmatched. This CDR3 has 16 amino acids. The CDR3 reads CASSDRTSGGQETQYF. The CDR3 DNA follows: TGTGCCAGCAGCGACAGGACTAGCGGGGGTCAAGAGACCCAGTACTTC. Filled out from reference TRBV7-2 and TRBJ2-5, the complete variable domain reads GAGVSQSPSNKVTEKGKDVELRCDPISGHTALYWYRQSLGQGLEFLIYFQGNSAPDKSGLPSDRFSAERTGGSVSTLTIQRTQQEDSAVYLCASSDRTSGGQETQYFGPGTRLLVL.

The rearrangement uses TRBV7-2 and TRBJ2-1, with 7 positions matching TRBD2. Trimming cost V 5 bases and J 8 bases; bases outside gene matches: 6. Germline lookup yields CDR1 SGHTA and CDR2 FQGNSA. The CDR3 runs 13 residues. DNA for the CDR3: TGTGCCAGCAGCCGGACTAGTGGCTATGAGCAGTTCTTC. This sequence encodes CASSRTSGYEQFF. Complete variable domain (other parts from reference TRBV7-2 and TRBJ2-1): GAGVSQSPSNKVTEKGKDVELRCDPISGHTALYWYRQSLGQGLEFLIYFQGNSAPDKSGLPSDRFSAERTGGSVSTLTIQRTQQEDSAVYLCASSRTSGYEQFFGPGTRLTVL.

This chain uses TRBV11-1 with TRBJ2-2, with D perhaps TRBD1 (6 bases). The V end was cut by 5 bases, the J end by 5 bases, with 12 bases between. Looked up from germline, CDR1 is SGHAT and CDR2 is FQDESV (reference sequence). The CDR3 has 14 amino acids. Here the CDR3 DNA reads TGTGCCAGCAGCCCCCGACAGGAGACCGGGGAGCTGTTTTTT. It is translated as CASSPRQETGELFF. The whole variable domain, filled in from reference TRBV11-1 and TRBJ2-2, reads EAEVAQSPRYKITEKSQAVAFWCDPISGHATLYWYRQILGQGPELLVQFQDESVVDDSQLPKDRFSAERLKGVDSTLKIQPAELGDSAMYLCASSPRQETGELFFGEGSRLTVL.

V is TRBV7-2 and J is TRBJ2-1; 7 bases map to TRBD2. This CDR3 spans 13 amino acids. J gave up 9 bases and V 2 bases, and 4 bases lay outside the gene matches. CDR1 is SGHTA and CDR2 is FQGNSA in the germline V gene. The CDR3 region is CASSLRTSSEQFF. CDR3 nucleotide sequence: TGTGCCAGCAGCTTACGGACTAGTAGTGAGCAGTTCTTC.

This clonotype was observed many times. The rearrangement links TRBV7-2 to TRBJ2-3; unclear D gene. Germline loops: CDR1 SGHTA, CDR2 FQGNSA. Trimming took 2 bases from V and 2 from J, leaving 5 bases between them. The CDR3 consists of 13 residues. CDR3 sequence (DNA): TGTGCCAGCAGCTTAAAATACACAGATACGCAGTATTTT. This codes for CASSLKYTDTQYF.

The J gene is TRBJ2-7, the V gene TRBV15, with D perhaps matching TRBD1 (5 bases). The CDR3 extends over 14 amino acids. Per the germline V gene, CDR1 is LNHNV and CDR2 is YYDKDF (reference sequence). Trimming left V 7 bases short and J 0 bases short, with 13 bases between. The CDR3 spells CATTFDRTSYEQYF. CDR3 nucleotide sequence: TGTGCCACCACTTTTGACAGAACCTCCTACGAGCAGTACTTC.

The chain recombines TRBV20-1 with TRBJ2-1; D call uncertain. CDR3 size: 12 residues. Trimming shortened V by 3 bases and J by 0 bases, and 3 bases separated the two germline ends. Germline CDR1 is DFQATT and CDR2 is SNEGSKA (reference sequence). The DNA for the CDR3 is TGCAGTGCTAGGGGCTCCTACAATGAGCAGTTCTTC. This encodes CSARGSYNEQFF.

CDR3 nucleotide sequence: TGCAGTGCTAGAGATCCTATCCGGGGAAAGGAGACCCAGTACTTC. It codes for CSARDPIRGKETQYF. V usage is TRBV20-1 and J usage is TRBJ2-5; possibly TRBD2 for D (5 bases). The CDR3 contains 15 residues. Germline CDR1 is DFQATT and CDR2 is SNEGSKA (reference sequence). Between the trimmed V and J ends, which lost 0 bases and 5 bases, there was a span of 16 bases.

This chain joins TRBV18 and TRBJ1-2, with TRBD1 matching over 10 bases. Germline trimming cut 2 bases from V and 6 bases from J; bases unmatched to any gene: 3. This CDR3 is 14 amino acids long. Germline values: CDR1 KGHSH, CDR2 LQKENI. CDR3 in amino acids: CASSPATGGHGYTF. The CDR3 DNA is TGTGCCAGCTCACCAGCGACAGGGGGCCATGGCTACACCTTC.

This clonotype appeared many times. The gene calls are TRBV7-8 and TRBJ1-1; perhaps TRBD1 as D (6 bases). CDR1 and CDR2 from the germline V gene are SGHVS and FQNEAQ. V shed 4 bases and J shed 1 base, with 16 bases lying between them. The length of the CDR3 is 16 residues. In DNA form, the CDR3 reads TGTGCCAGCAGCTACGACAGGTCTGGGTGGAACACTGAAGCTTTCTTT. Translating it yields CASSYDRSGWNTEAFF.

The CDR3 region has the DNA TGTGCCAGCGGTTTGGATGCCTGGTCTGATTCACCCCTCCACTTT. This codes for CASGLDAWSDSPLHF. This chain joins TRBV2 and TRBJ1-6; D remains ambiguous. Trimming removed 8 bases at V and 8 bases at J, with 19 bases between. Looked up from germline, CDR1 is SNHLY and CDR2 is FYNNEI. The CDR3 is 15 amino acids.

This clonotype has only one observation. The rearrangement links TRBV3-1 to TRBJ2-5, with 9 bases matching TRBD2. The germline V gene encodes CDR1 LGHDT and CDR2 YNNKEL (reference sequence). V lost 5 bases, J lost 5 bases, and 9 bases stayed unmatched. This CDR3 is built from 15 residues. The CDR3 protein is CASSLVAGEAETQYF. CDR3 DNA: TGTGCCAGCAGCTTAGTAGCGGGAGAGGCTGAGACCCAGTACTTC.

The J gene is TRBJ2-1, the V gene TRBV20-1; the D is unclear. Germline V CDR1 and CDR2: DFQATT, SNEGSKA (reference sequence). V was pared by 4 bases and J by 2 bases, with 9 bases between. CDR3 length equals 13 residues. The CDR3 loop reads CSANRLAYNEQFF. As DNA, the CDR3 is TGCAGTGCTAACCGTCTAGCCTACAATGAGCAGTTCTTC.

This clonotype turned up a few times. DNA of the CDR3: TGTGCCAGTAGTATCACCGGGACAGCCTTTAATGAAAAACTGTTTTTT. Translating gives CASSITGTAFNEKLFF. The V gene is TRBV19, the J gene TRBJ1-4; 7 bases are a match to TRBD1. Trimming removed 3 bases from V and 4 bases from J; junction bases left unmatched: 8. The V gene's germline CDR1 is LNHDA and CDR2 SQIVND (reference sequence). The CDR3 is made up of 16 amino acids.

The rearrangement uses TRBV20-1 and TRBJ2-1; D perhaps matches TRBD2 (6 bases). The CDR3 is 12 residues long. With 3 bases removed from V and 6 bases from J, the gap between germline ends came to 9 bases. Germline-derived CDR1 and CDR2 are DFQATT and SNEGSKA (reference sequence). CDR3 sequence reads: CSASGSSNEQFF. In nucleotides, the CDR3 is TGCAGTGCTAGCGGGAGCTCCAATGAGCAGTTCTTC.

The CDR3: CASPPHTLSAFSGANVLTF. In DNA, the CDR3 is TGTGCCAGCCCTCCCCACACCCTCAGTGCCTTCTCTGGGGCCAACGTCCTGACTTTC. The chain employs TRBV2 and TRBJ2-6, with no clear D. In germline, CDR1 is SNHLY, CDR2 FYNNEI. The length of the CDR3 is 19 residues. The V end lost 8 bases, the J end lost 0 bases, and 23 bases lay between the germline ends.

V gene TRBV29-1 combines with J gene TRBJ2-3; no definite D call. Germline lookup yields CDR1 SQVTM and CDR2 ANQGSEA. V was clipped by 6 bases and J by 3 bases, with 4 bases between them. The CDR3 spans 10 residues. This chain's CDR3 is CSVLTDTQYF. The CDR3 DNA reads TGCAGCGTATTGACAGATACGCAGTATTTT.

The J gene is TRBJ1-1, the V gene TRBV3-1; 8 bases agree with TRBD1. Germline assignment: CDR1 LGHDT and CDR2 YNNKEL (reference sequence). V gave up 0 bases and J gave up 3 bases; unmatched junction bases: 3. The CDR3 totals 15 residues. The CDR3 DNA reads as TGTGCCAGCAGCCAAGAACACAGGGGGGACACTGAAGCTTTCTTT. It is translated as CASSQEHRGDTEAFF.

The J gene is TRBJ1-3, the V gene TRBV20-1; D possibly corresponds to TRBD1 (5 bases). V dropped 6 bases and J dropped 0 bases, with 12 bases sitting between them. CDR1 and CDR2 (germline): DFQATT, SNEGSKA (reference sequence). The CDR3 consists of 14 residues. The CDR3 DNA reads TGCAGTGCCCCCAGGGACTCCTCTGGAAACACCATATATTTT. Its protein is CSAPRDSSGNTIYF.

The rearrangement links TRBV19 to TRBJ2-6; the D is unclear. CDR1 and CDR2 from the germline V gene are LNHDA and SQIVND (reference sequence). The CDR3 is 17 residues long. The germline V and J ends were trimmed by 9 bases and 0 bases, with 18 bases remaining between them. In DNA, the CDR3 is TGTGCCAGCCTGTCCCCCAATCCCCTCTCTGGGGCCAACGTCCTGACTTTC. Encoded protein: CASLSPNPLSGANVLTF.